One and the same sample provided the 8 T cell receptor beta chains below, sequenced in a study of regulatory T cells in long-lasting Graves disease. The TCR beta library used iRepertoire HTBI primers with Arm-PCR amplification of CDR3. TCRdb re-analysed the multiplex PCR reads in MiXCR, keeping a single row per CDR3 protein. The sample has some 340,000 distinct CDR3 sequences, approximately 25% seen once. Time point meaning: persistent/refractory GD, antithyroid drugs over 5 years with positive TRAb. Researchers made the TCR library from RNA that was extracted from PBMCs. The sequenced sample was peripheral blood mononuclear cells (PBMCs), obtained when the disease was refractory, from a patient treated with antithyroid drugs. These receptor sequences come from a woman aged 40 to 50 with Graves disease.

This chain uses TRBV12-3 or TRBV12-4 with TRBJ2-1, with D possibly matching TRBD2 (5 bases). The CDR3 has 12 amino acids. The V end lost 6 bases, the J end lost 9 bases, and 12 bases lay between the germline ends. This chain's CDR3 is CASSQLGVEQFF. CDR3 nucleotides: TGTGCCAGCAGCCAACTGGGAGTTGAGCAGTTCTTC.

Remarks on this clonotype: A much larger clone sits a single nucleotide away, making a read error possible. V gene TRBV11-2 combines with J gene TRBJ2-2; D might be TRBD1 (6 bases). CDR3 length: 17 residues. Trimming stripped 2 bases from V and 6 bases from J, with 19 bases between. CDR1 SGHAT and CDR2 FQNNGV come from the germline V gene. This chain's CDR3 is CASSLRGGRPNAGELFF. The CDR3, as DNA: TGTGCCAGCAGCTTAAGAGGGGGTAGGCCTAACGCCGGGGAGCTGTTTTTT.

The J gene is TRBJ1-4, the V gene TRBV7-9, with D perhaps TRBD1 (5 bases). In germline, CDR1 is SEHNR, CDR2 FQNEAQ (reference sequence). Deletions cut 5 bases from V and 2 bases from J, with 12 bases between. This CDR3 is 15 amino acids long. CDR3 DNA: TGTGCCAGCAGCCCTCAGGGAGGGACTAATGAAAAACTGTTTTTT. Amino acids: CASSPQGGTNEKLFF. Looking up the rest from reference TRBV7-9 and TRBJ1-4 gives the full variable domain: DTGVSQNPRHKITKRGQNVTFRCDPISEHNRLYWYRQTLGQGPEFLTYFQNEAQLEKSRLLSDRFSAERPKGSFSTLEIQRTEQGDSAMYLCASSPQGGTNEKLFFGSGTQLSVL.

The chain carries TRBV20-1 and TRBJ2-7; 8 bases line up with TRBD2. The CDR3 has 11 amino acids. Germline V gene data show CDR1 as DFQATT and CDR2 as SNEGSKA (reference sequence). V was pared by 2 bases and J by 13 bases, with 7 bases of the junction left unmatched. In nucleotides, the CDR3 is TGCAGTGCTAGACACTTAGCGGGACAATACTTC. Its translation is CSARHLAGQYF.

CDR3 loop: CASTQGQGRAEAFF. CDR3 nucleotides: TGTGCCAGCACTCAAGGGCAGGGCCGCGCTGAAGCTTTCTTT. This chain uses TRBV25-1 with TRBJ1-1, with D possibly being TRBD1 (5 bases). This CDR3 has 14 residues. V shed 7 bases and J shed 6 bases, with 18 bases lying between them. Looked up from germline, CDR1 is MGHDK and CDR2 is SYGVNS.

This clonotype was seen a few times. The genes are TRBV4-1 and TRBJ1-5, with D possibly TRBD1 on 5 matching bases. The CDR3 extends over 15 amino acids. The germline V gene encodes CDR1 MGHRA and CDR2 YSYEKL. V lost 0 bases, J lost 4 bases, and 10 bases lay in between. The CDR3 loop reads CASSQDGAENQPQHF. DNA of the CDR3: TGCGCCAGCAGCCAAGATGGGGCGGAGAATCAGCCCCAGCATTTT.

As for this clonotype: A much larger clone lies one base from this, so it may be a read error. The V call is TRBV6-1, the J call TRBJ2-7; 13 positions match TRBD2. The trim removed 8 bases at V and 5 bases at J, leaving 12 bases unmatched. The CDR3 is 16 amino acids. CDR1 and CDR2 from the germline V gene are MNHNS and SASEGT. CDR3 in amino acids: CASSGTSGNHGHEQYF. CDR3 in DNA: TGTGCCAGCTCCGGGACTAGCGGGAATCACGGCCACGAGCAGTACTTC.

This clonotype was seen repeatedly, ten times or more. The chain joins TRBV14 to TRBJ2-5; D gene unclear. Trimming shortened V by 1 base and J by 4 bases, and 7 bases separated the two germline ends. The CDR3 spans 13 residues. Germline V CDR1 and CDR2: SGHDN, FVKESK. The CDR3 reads CASSQGLVETQYF. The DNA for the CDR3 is TGTGCCAGCAGCCAAGGCCTCGTAGAGACCCAGTACTTC.